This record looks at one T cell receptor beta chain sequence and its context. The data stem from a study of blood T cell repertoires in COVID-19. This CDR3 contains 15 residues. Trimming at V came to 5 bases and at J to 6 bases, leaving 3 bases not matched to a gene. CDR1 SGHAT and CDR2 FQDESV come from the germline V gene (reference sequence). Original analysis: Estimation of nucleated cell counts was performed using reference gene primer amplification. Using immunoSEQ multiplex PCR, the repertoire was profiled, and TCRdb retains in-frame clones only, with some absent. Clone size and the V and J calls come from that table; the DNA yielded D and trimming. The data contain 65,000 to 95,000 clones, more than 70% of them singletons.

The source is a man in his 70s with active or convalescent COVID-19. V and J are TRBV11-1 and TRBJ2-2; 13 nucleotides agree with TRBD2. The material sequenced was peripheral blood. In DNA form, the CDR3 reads TGTGCCAGCAGCAAACTAGCGGGAGGGCCCGGGGAGCTGTTTTTT. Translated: CASSKLAGGPGELFF.